This paragraph covers one TCR beta chain sequence. Its antigen remains unknown. This sample is drawn from a study of monozygotic twins with inflammatory bowel disease. Whole-study results and caveats: Individual T cell subtypes were not distinguishable. Using the inverse Simpson index, IBD patients had lower TCRbeta diversity than healthy co-twins.

TCRdb processed the 5' RACE reads again and assigns one entry to each CDR3 protein, with no DNA. The specimen's table records a few hundred thousand distinct CDR3 sequences. CDR3 length: 13 residues. Germline V CDR1 and CDR2: SGHDN, FVKESK. The J gene is TRBJ1-6, the V gene TRBV14; the D call from TCRdb, TRBD1, cannot be confirmed without DNA. Material: blood. The source is a human donor with ulcerative colitis or Crohn's disease, or a healthy co-twin of an affected twin (not recorded which). The CDR3 sequence is CASSPGQGGPLHF.